This T cell receptor beta chain emerged from a study of blood T cells in healthy people across ages. The authors ran a second PCR of roughly 6 to 12 cycles using a sample-barcoded 5' primer and a J-beta primer mix. TCRdb fed the 5' RACE reads into MiXCR, producing one record per CDR3 protein. The sample has 1.5 million to 1.9 million distinct CDR3 sequences, about 42% seen once; the top ten hold over 3.5%. The amount of total RNA extracted per sample was at least 6 micrograms. The sequenced sample was blood. The receptor was derived from a woman between 18 and 30 years old in good health.

This CDR3 reads CASSLPGHYNEQYF. CDR3 coding DNA: TGTGCCAGCAGTTTACCCGGGCACTACAATGAGCAGTACTTC. The rearrangement links TRBV12-3 or TRBV12-4 to TRBJ2-5; D unresolved. The CDR3 runs 14 residues. V was pared by 2 bases and J by 11 bases, with 18 bases between.